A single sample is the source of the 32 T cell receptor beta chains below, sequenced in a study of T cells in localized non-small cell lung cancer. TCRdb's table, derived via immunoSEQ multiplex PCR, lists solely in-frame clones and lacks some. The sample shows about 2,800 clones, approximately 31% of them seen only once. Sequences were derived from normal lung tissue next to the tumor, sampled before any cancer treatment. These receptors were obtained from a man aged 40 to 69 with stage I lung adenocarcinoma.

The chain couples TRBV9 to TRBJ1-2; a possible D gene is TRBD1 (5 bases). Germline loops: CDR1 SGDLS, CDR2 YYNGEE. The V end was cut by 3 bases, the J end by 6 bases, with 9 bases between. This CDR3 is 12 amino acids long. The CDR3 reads CASSAGWDGYTF. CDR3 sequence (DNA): TGTGCCAGCAGCGCAGGGTGGGATGGCTACACCTTC.

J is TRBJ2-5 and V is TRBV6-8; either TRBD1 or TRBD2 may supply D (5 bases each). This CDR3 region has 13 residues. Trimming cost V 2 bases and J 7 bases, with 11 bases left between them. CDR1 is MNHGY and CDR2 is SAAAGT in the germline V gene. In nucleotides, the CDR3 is TGTGCCAGCAGTTACGAACCGGGGACGACCCAGTACTTC. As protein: CASSYEPGTTQYF.

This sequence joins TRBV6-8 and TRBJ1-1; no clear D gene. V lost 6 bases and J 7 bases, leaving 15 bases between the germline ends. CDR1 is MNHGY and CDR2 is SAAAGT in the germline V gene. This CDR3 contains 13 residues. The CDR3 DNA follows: TGTGCCAGCAGGCCCCCTAGAGTGGGTGAAGCTTTCTTT. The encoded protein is CASRPPRVGEAFF.

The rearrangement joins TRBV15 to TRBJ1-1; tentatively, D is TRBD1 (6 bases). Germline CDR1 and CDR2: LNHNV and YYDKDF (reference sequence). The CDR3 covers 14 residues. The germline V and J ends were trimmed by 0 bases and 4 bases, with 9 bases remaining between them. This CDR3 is CATSRERGGTEAFF. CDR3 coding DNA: TGTGCCACCAGCAGAGAAAGAGGGGGCACTGAAGCTTTCTTT.

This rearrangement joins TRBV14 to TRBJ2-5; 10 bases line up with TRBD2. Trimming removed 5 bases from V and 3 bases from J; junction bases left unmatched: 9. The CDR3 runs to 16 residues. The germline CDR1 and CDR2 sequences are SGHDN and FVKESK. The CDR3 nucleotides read TGTGCCAGCAGCTTTATAGCGGGGGGAACCAAAGAGACCCAGTACTTC. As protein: CASSFIAGGTKETQYF.

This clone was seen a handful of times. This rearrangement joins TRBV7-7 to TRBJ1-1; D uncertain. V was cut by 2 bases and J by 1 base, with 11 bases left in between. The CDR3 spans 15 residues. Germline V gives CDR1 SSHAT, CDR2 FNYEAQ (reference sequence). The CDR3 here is CASSLWAGENTEAFF. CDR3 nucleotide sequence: TGTGCCAGCAGCTTATGGGCAGGCGAGAACACTGAAGCTTTCTTT.

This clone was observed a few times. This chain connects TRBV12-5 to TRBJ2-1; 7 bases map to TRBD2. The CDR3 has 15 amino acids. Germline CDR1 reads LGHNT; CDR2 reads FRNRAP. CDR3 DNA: TGTGCCAGCGGGGCGGGACCGGAAAACTACAATGAGCAGTTCTTC. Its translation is CASGAGPENYNEQFF.

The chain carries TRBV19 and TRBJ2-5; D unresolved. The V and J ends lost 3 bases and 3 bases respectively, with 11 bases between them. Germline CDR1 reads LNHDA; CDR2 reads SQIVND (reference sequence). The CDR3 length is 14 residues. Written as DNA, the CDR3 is TGTGCCAGTAGTATCGAAGGGCAGGAAGAGACCCAGTACTTC. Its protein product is CASSIEGQEETQYF.

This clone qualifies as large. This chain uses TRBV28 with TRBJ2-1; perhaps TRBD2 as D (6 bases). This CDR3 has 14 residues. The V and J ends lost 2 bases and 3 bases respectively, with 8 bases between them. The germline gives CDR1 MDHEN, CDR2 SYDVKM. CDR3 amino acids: CASSLRGSYNEQFF. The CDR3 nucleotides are TGTGCCAGCAGTTTACGGGGGAGCTACAATGAGCAGTTCTTC.

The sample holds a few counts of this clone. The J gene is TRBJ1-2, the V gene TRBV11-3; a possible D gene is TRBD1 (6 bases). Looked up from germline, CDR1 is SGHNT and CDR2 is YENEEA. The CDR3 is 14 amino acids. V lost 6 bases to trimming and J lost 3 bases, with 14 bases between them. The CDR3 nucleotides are TGTGCCAGCAGACCAACAGGGTCGCACTATGGCTACACCTTC. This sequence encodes CASRPTGSHYGYTF.

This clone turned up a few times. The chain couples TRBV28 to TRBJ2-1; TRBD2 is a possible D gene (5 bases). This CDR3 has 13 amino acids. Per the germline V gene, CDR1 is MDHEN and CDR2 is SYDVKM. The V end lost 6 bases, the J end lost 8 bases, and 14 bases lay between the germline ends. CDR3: CASSKAGTHEQFF. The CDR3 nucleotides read TGTGCCAGCAGCAAGGCGGGTACCCATGAGCAGTTCTTC.

CDR3 amino acids: CASTKGGAPEAFF. The CDR3 bases are TGTGCCAGCACAAAAGGGGGGGCCCCTGAAGCTTTCTTT. This rearrangement joins TRBV6-7 to TRBJ1-1; TRBD1 is a possible D gene (6 bases). TRBV6-7 is placed among ORFs of uncertain function. This CDR3 comprises 13 residues. Trimming removed 7 bases from V and 6 bases from J, with 15 bases in between.

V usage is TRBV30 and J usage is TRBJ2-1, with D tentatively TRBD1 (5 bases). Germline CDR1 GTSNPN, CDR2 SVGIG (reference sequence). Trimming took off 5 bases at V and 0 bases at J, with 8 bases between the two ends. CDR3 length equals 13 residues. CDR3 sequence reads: CAWGRGSYNEQFF. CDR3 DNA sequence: TGTGCCTGGGGAAGGGGCTCCTACAATGAGCAGTTCTTC.

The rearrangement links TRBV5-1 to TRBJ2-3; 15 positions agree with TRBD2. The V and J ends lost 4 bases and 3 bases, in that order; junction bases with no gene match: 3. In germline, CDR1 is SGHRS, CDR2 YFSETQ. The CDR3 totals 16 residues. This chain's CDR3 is CASSTGTSGRTDTQYF. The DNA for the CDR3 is TGCGCCAGCAGCACAGGGACTAGCGGGAGGACAGATACGCAGTATTTT.

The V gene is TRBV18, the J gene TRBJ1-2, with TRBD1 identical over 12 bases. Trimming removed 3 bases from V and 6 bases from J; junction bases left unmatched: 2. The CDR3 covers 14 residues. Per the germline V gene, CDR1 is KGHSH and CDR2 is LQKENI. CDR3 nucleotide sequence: TGTGCCAGCTCACCGGGACAGGGGGCGGATGGCTACACCTTC. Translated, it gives CASSPGQGADGYTF.

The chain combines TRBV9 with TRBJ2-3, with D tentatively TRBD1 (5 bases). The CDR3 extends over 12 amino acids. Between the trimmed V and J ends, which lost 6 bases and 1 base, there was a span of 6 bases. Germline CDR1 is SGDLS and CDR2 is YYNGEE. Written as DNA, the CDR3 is TGTGCCAGCAAGGGGCGCACAGATACGCAGTATTTT. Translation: CASKGRTDTQYF.

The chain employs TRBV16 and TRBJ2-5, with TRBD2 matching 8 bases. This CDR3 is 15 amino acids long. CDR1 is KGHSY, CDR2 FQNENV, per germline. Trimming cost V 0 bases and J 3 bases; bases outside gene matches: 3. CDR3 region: CASSQSYGGEETQYF. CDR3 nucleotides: TGTGCCAGCAGCCAATCGTACGGGGGGGAAGAGACCCAGTACTTC.

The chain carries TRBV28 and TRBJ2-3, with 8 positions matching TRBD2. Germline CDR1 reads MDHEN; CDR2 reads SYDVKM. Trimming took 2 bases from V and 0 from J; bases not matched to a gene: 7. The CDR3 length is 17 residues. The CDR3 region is CASSLKRLATSTDTQYF. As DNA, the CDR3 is TGTGCCAGCAGTTTAAAGAGACTAGCGACTAGCACAGATACGCAGTATTTT.

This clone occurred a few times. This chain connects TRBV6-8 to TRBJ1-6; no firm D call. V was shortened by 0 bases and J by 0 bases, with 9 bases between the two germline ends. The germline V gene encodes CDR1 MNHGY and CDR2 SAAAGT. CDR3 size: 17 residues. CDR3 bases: TGTGCCAGCAGTTACTCGCTTCAGAGCTCCTATAATTCACCCCTCCACTTT. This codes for CASSYSLQSSYNSPLHF.

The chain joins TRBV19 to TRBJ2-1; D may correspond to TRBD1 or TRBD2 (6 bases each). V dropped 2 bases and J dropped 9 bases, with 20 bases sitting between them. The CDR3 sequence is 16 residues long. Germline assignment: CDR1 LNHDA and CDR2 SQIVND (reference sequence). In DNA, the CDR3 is TGTGCCAGTAGTATAAGGGGGGAGGCTCGAGGCGGTGAGCAGTTCTTC. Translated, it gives CASSIRGEARGGEQFF.

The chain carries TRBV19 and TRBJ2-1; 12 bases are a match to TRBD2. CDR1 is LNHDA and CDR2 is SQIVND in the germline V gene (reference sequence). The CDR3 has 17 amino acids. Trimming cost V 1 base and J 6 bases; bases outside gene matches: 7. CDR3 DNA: TGTGCCAGTAGTATAGGCCAGACTAGCGGGAGACGCAATGAGCAGTTCTTC. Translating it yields CASSIGQTSGRRNEQFF.

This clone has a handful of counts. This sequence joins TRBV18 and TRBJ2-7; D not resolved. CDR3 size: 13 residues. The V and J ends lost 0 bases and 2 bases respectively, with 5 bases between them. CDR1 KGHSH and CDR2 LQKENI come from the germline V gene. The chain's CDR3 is CASSPPVAYEQYF. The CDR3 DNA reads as TGTGCCAGCTCACCACCCGTAGCCTACGAGCAGTACTTC.

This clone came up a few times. The CDR3 region is CATSRDRWLAGGGSEQFF. CDR3 nucleotides: TGTGCCACCAGCAGAGATAGGTGGTTGGCGGGAGGGGGGAGTGAGCAGTTCTTC. V is TRBV15 and J is TRBJ2-1; 9 bases are a match to TRBD2. There are 18 residues in the CDR3. Germline values: CDR1 LNHNV, CDR2 YYDKDF (reference sequence). Trimming cost V 0 bases and J 9 bases; bases outside gene matches: 15.

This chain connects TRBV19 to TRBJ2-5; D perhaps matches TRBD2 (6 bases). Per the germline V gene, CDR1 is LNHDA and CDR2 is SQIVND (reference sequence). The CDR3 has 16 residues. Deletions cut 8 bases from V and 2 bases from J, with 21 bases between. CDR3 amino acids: CASGDGEATIQETQYF. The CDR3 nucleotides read TGTGCCAGTGGGGACGGGGAGGCAACAATTCAAGAGACCCAGTACTTC.

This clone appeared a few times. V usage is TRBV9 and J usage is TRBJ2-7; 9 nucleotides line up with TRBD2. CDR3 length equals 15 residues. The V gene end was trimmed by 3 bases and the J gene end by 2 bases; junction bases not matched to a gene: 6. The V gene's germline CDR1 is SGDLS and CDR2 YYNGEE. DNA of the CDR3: TGTGCCAGCAGCGCAGGGACTAGCCCTACCTACGAGCAGTACTTC. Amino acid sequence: CASSAGTSPTYEQYF. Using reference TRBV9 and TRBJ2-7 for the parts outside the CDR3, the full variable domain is DSGVTQTPKHLITATGQRVTLRCSPRSGDLSVYWYQQSLDQGLQFLIQYYNGEERAKGNILERFSAQQFPDLHSELNLSSLELGDSALYFCASSAGTSPTYEQYFGPGTRLTVT.

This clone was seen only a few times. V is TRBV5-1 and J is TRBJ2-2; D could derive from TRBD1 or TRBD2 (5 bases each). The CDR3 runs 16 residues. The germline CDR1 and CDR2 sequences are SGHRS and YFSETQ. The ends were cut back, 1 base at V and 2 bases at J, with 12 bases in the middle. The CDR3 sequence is CASSLRQGENTGELFF. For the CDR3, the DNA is TGCGCCAGCAGCTTGCGGCAGGGAGAAAACACCGGGGAGCTGTTTTTT.

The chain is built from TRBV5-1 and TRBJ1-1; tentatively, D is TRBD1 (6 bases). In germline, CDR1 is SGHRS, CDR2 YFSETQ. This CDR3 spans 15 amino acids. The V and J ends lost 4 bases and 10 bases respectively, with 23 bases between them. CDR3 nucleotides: TGCGCCAGCAGCCAAGAATTCTCTCGGGGGCGAGGAGCTTTCTTT. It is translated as CASSQEFSRGRGAFF.

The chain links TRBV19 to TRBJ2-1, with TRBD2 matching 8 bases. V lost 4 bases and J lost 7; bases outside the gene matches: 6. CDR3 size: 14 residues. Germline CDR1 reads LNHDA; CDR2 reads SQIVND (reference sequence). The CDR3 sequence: CASSRSGGTNEQFF. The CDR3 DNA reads TGTGCCAGTAGTAGATCGGGAGGGACTAATGAGCAGTTCTTC.

The CDR3 here is CASNWGTDTQYF. CDR3 bases: TGTGCCAGTAATTGGGGGACAGATACGCAGTATTTT. The chain is built from TRBV19 and TRBJ2-3, with D possibly being TRBD1 or TRBD2 (5 bases each). The V and J ends lost 7 bases and 3 bases respectively, with 8 bases between them. The CDR3 contains 12 residues. Germline-derived CDR1 and CDR2 are LNHDA and SQIVND (reference sequence).

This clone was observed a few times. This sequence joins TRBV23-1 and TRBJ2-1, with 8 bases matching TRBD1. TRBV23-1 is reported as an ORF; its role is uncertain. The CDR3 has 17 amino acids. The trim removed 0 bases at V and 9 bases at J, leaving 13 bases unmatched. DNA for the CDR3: TGCGCCAGCAGTCAATCAGGACAGGGCCCACGGTTGGGTGAGCAGTTCTTC. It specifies CASSQSGQGPRLGEQFF.

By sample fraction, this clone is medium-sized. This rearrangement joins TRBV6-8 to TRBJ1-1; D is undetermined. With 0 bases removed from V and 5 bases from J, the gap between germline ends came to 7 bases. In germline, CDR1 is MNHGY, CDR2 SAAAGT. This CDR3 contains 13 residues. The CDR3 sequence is CASSYSLVTEAFF. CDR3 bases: TGTGCCAGCAGTTACTCCCTAGTGACTGAAGCTTTCTTT.

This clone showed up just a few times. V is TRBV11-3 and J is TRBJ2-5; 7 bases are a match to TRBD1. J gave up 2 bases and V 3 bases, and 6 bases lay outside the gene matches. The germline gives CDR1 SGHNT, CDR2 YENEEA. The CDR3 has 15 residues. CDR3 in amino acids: CASSLGQQLQETQYF. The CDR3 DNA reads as TGTGCCAGCAGCTTGGGACAGCAACTACAAGAGACCCAGTACTTC.